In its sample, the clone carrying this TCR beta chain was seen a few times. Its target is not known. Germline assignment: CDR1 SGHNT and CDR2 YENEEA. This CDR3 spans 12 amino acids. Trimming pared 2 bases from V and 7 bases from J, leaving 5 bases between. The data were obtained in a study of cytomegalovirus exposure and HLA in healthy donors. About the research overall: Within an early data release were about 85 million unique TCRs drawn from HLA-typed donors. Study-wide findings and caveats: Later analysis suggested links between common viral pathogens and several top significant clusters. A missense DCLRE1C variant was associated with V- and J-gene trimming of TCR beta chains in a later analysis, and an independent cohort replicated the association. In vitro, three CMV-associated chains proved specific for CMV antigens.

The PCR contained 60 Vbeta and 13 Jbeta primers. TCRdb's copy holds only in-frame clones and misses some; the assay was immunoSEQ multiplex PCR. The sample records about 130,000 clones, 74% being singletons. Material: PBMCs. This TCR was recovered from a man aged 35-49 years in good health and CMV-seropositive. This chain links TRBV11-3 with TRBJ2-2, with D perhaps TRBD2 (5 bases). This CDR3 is CASSLRDGELFF. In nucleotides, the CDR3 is TGTGCCAGCAGCTTACGGGACGGGGAGCTGTTTTTT.